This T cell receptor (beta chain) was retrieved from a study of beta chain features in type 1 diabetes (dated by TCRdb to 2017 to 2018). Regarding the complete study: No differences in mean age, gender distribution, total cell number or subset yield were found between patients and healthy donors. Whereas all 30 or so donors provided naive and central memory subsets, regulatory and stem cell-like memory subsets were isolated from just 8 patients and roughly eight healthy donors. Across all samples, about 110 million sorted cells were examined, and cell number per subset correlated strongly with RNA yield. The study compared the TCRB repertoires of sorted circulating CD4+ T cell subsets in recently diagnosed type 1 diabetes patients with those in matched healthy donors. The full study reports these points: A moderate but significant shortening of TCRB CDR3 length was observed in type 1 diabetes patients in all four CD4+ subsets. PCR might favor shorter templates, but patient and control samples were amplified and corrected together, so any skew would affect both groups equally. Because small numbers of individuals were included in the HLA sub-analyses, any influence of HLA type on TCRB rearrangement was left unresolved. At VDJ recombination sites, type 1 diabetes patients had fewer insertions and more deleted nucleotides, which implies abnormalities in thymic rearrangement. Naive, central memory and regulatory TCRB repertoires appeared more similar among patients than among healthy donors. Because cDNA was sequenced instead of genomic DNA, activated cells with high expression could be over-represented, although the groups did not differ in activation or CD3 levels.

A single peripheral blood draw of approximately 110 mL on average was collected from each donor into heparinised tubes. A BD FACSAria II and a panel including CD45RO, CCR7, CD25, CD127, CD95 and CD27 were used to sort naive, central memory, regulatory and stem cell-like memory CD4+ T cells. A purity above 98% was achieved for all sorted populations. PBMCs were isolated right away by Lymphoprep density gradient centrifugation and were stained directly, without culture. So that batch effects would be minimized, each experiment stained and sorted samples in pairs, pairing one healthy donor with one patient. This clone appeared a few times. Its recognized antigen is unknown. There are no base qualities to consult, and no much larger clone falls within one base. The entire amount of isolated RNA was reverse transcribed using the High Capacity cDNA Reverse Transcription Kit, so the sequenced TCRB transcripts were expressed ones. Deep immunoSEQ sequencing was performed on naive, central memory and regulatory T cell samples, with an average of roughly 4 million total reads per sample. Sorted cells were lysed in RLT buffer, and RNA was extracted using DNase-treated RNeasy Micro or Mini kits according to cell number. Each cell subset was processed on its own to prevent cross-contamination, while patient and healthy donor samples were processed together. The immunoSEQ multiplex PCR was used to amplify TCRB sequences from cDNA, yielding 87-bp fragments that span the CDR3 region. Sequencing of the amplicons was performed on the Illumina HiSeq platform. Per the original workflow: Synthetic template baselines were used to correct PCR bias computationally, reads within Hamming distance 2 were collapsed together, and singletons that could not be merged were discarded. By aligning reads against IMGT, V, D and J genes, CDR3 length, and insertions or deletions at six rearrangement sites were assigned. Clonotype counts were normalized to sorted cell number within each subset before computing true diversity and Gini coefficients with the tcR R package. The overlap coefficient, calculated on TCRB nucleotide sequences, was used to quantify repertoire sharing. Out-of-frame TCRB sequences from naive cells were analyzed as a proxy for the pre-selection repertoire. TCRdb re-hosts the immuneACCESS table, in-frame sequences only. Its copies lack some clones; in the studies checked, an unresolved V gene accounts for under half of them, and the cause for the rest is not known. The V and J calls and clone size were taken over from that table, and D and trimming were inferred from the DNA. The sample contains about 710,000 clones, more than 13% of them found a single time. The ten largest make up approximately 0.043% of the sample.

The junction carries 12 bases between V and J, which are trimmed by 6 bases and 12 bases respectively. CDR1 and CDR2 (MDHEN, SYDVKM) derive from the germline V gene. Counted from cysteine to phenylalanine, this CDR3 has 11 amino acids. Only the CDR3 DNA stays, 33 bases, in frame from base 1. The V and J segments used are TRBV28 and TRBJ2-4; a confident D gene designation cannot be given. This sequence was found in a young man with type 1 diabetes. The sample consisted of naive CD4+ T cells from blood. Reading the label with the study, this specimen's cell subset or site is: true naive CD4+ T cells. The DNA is TGTGCCAGCAGGGTTGATAGGGCTCAGTACTTC. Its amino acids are CASRVDRAQYF.